A selection of T cell receptor beta chains follows, all from one sample in a study of T cell clonotyping in hematopoietic cell transplantation. This table comes from immunoSEQ multiplex PCR, and its TCRdb copy is limited to in-frame clones, with some not included. This repertoire shows more than 25,000 clones, 60% to 80% found once; its top ten account for roughly 6%. This specimen was peripheral blood mononuclear cells, taken before stem cell transplant. These receptors originate from a man in his fifties or sixties with myelodysplastic syndrome. Some clones in this sample may be carry-over from other donors' samples. The CDR3 runs from the conserved cysteine through the conserved F or W. D genes are given only for firm matches.

V gene	J gene	D gene	CDR3 length	CDR3 protein
TRBV6-1	TRBJ1-2	.	11	CASSVLVPYTF
TRBV28	TRBJ1-1	TRBD1	14	CASSSGQGNTEAFF
TRBV6-5	TRBJ1-1	.	13	CASRPSMNTEAFF
TRBV20-1	TRBJ1-2	.	11	CSATGNYGYTF
TRBV11-2	TRBJ1-1	.	15	CASTLGGGARTEAFF
TRBV27	TRBJ2-2	.	12	CASSLNTGELFF
TRBV7-2	TRBJ2-4	.	11	CASSSQNIQYF
TRBV6-6	TRBJ2-7	TRBD2	12	CASGRVVYEQYF
TRBV6-5	TRBJ1-5	.	14	CASSYGAGSQPQHF
TRBV9	TRBJ2-3	.	15	CASSVALSSTDTQYF
TRBV30	TRBJ2-3	.	14	CAWSVKPDTDTQYF
TRBV4-3	TRBJ1-1	.	15	CASSQDSSGVTEAFF
TRBV5-6	TRBJ1-1	.	16	CASSLVRAGRGTEAFF
TRBV19	TRBJ2-5	.	14	CASSMSGGKETQYF
TRBV7-2	TRBJ2-7	.	14	CASSLSLSNYEQYF
TRBV28	TRBJ1-2	TRBD1	15	CASSSSGQGRNGYTF
TRBV27	TRBJ1-5	TRBD1	16	CASRRTGVGDNQPQHF
TRBV11-3	TRBJ2-2	.	14	CASSPRGYTGELFF
TRBV5-4	TRBJ2-7	.	17	CASSLAGGGPSSYEQYF
TRBV28	TRBJ2-7	TRBD1	14	CASRKRGQPYEQYF
TRBV7-2	TRBJ1-5	.	16	CASSSDSKFGNQPQHF
TRBV19	TRBJ2-5	.	15	CASSTSSREPETQYF
TRBV27	TRBJ1-5	.	13	CASSWSTGQPQHF
TRBV6-5	TRBJ1-2	TRBD1	13	CAAHRGLNYGYTF
TRBV30	TRBJ1-5	.	15	CAWSATGVGNQPQHF
TRBV6-4	TRBJ2-1	TRBD2	13	CASSPSGVYEQFF
TRBV30	TRBJ2-4	.	15	CAWSQAVLAKNIQYF
TRBV30	TRBJ2-3	.	14	CAGPLEGATDTQYF
TRBV5-6	TRBJ2-5	.	13	CASSLGPQETQYF
TRBV7-2	TRBJ2-5	.	13	CASSFQGGETQYF
TRBV30	TRBJ2-1	.	15	CAWSPESHSYNEQFF
TRBV30	TRBJ1-2	.	12	CAWSGQNYGYTF
TRBV4-2	TRBJ2-7	TRBD2	16	CASTALLGASGYEQYF
TRBV30	TRBJ1-6	.	14	CAWSGAVLNSPLHF
TRBV25-1	TRBJ1-2	.	14	CASSDLAENYGYTF
TRBV29-1	TRBJ2-2	TRBD1	13	CSAQGMHTGELFF
TRBV30	TRBJ2-3	.	9	CAFSDTQYF
TRBV30	TRBJ2-3	.	13	CAVSGTDTDTQYF
TRBV19	TRBJ2-5	.	14	CASRGGLYQETQYF
TRBV28	TRBJ2-7	.	16	CASSFPLMRQSYEQYF
TRBV6-5	TRBJ1-1	.	13	CASSYRANTEAFF